This T cell receptor beta chain originates from a study of T-cell memory formation after mild COVID-19. Study-wide context: Largely donor-specific sequence clusters came from a couple of donors. Regarding the study as a whole: A balance of CD4 and CD8 characterized clones contracting day 15 to 85, whereas later expanders leaned CD4+. There were some responding clones in pre-infection memory, which suggested that cross-reactive memory had joined. Mainly in CM and EM were contracting CD4+ clones; CD8+ were in EMRA.

The table lists this clonotype with a few counts. Its antigen is not identified. TCRdb fed the 5' RACE reads into MiXCR, producing one record per CDR3 protein. The sample carries about 350,000 distinct CDR3 sequences, about 15% recorded once. Per the germline V gene, CDR1 is MNHNY and CDR2 is SVGAGI (reference sequence). Trimming left V 4 bases short and J 0 bases short, with 11 bases between. This CDR3 is built from 15 residues. The receptor was isolated from a man in his late teens or twenties who had mild COVID-19 (a few samples of this study predate the infection). Cell type and time point are not known. V usage is TRBV6-6 and J usage is TRBJ2-3, with a tentative D call TRBD2 (6 bases). Sequences were obtained from PBMCs or a T cell subset sorted from them (not recorded which). The CDR3 loop is CASSSRGISTDTQYF. The CDR3 coding sequence is TGTGCCAGCAGTTCTCGCGGGATTAGCACAGATACGCAGTATTTT.